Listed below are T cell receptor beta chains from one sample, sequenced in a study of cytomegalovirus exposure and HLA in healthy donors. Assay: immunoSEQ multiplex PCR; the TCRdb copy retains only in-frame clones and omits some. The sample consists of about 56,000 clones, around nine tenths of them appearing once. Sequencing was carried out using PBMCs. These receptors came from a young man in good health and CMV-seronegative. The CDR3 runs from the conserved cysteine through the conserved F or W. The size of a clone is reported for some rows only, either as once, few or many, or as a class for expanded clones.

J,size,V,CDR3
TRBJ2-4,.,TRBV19,CASSTRTGVAKNIQYF
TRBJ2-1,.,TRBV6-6,CASREGLAGANEQFF
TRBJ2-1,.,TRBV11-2,CASRTSGLATVNEQFF
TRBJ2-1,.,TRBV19,CASSALLADEQFF
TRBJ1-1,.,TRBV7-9,CASSLDGRATEAFF
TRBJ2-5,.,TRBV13,CASSSPLTSTAQYF
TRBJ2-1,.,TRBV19,CASSRPSFGYNEQFF
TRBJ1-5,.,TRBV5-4,CASSLGRDSNQPQHF
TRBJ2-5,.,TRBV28,CASTLGGGQETQYF
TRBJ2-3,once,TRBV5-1,CASSLGRTDTQYF
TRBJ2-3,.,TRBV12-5,CASAGLAGGRGTDTQYF
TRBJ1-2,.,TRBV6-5,CASSRDRTWYGYTF
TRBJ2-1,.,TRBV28,CATQGGGSYNEQFF
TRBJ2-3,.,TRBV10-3,CAIAGGADTQYF
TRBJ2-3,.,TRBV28,CASYTPGLAGSTDTQYF
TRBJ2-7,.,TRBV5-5,CASSTRQASYEQYF
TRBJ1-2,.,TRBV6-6,CASSYGQGGGYTF
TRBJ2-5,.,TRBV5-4,CASSLAWGGGETQYF
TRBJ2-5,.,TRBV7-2,CASSNSGGPQETQYF
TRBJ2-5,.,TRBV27,CASSFFRDQETQYF
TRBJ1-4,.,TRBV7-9,CASSLPPPANEKLFF
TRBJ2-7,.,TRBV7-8,CASSLEGQGYEQYF
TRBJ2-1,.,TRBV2,CASRRSGGALPYNEQFF
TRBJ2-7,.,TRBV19,CASSVMTGPKDEQYF
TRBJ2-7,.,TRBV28,CASSLLAGAYEQYF
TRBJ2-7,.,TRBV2,CASSASYEQYF
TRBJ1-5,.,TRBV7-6,CASSPLGTGVNQPQHF
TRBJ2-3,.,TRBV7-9,CASSLGDPTDTQYF
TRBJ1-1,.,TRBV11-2,CASSLVDRVVNPMNTEAFF
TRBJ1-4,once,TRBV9,CASSAMGQPAGKLFF
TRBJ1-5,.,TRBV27,CASSLAGNQPQHF
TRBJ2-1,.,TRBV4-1,CASSHPGGDYNEQFF
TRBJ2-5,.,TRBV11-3,CASSRGLAGDYQETQYF
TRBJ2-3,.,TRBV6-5,CASSLAGDDTQYF
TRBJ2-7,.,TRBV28,CASSLLALAESYEQYF
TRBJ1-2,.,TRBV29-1,CSVDRGGPPYGYTF
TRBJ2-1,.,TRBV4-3,CASSQGGSSYNEQFF
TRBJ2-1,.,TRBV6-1,CASSALPGESNEQFF
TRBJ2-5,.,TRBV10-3,CAIRLALEETQYF
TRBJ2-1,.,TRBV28,CASSLGGGRVDEQFF
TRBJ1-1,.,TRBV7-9,CASSLVKQGETEAFF
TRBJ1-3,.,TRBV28,CASSLEAGNTIYF
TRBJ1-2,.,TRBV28,CASRYSGVGGYTF
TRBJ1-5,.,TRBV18,CASNPSVNQPQHF
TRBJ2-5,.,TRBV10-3,CAISLGTGGETQYF
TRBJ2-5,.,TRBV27,CASSLSGTGVGEETQYF
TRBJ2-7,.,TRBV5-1,CASSNGGTAPYEQYF
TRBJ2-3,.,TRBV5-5,CASAGTSLTDTQYF
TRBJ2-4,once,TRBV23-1,CASSQSRGWRGRAKNIQYF
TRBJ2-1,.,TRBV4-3,CASSQDERASYNEQFF
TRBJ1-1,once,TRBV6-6,CASSQTGGLNTEAFF